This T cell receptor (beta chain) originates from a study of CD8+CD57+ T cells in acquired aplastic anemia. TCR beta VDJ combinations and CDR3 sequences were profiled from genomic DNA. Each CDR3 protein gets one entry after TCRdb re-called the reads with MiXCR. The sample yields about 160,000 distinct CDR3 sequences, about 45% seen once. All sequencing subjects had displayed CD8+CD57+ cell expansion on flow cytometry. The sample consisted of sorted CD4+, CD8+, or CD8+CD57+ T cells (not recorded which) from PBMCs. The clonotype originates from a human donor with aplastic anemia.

CDR3 in amino acids: CASSHKLNTEAFF. In DNA form, the CDR3 reads TGTGCCAGCAGTCACAAGCTGAACACTGAAGCTTTCTTT. The rearrangement joins TRBV2 to TRBJ1-1; D is ambiguous. V lost 5 bases and J 0 bases, leaving 7 bases between the germline ends. This CDR3 comprises 13 residues. Per germline, CDR1 SNHLY and CDR2 FYNNEI.